This T cell receptor beta chain came from a study of beta chain features in type 1 diabetes. Study outcomes and limitations: There was a moderate but significant shortening of TCRB CDR3s in all four CD4+ subsets of Type 1 diabetes patients.

This clone was observed a handful of times. Antigen unknown. Since all of the isolated RNA was reverse transcribed, expressed TCRB transcripts were what got sequenced. An average near 3.57 million reads came from naive, central memory and regulatory T cell samples. Data came from immunoSEQ multiplex PCR; TCRdb stores just in-frame clones and leaves some out. Seen here are approximately 340,000 clones, about 15% observed once, and the top ten hold approximately 0.02%. Sorting based on CD45RO/CCR7/CD25/CD127/CD95/CD27 separated CD4+ naive, central memory, regulatory and stem cell-like memory cells. Purity above 98% was achieved in all sorted populations. The source material was naive CD4+ T cells from blood. The TCR originated in a woman between 18 and 29 years old in good health.

This CDR3 reads CAWSLGGDQPQHF. The DNA for the CDR3 is TGTGCCTGGAGTTTAGGAGGGGACCAGCCCCAGCATTTT. The chain links TRBV30 to TRBJ1-5, with a possible D match to TRBD1 (5 bases). Trimming removed 2 bases at V and 7 bases at J, with 12 bases between. The CDR3 length is 13 residues. Germline CDR1 is GTSNPN and CDR2 is SVGIG (reference sequence).